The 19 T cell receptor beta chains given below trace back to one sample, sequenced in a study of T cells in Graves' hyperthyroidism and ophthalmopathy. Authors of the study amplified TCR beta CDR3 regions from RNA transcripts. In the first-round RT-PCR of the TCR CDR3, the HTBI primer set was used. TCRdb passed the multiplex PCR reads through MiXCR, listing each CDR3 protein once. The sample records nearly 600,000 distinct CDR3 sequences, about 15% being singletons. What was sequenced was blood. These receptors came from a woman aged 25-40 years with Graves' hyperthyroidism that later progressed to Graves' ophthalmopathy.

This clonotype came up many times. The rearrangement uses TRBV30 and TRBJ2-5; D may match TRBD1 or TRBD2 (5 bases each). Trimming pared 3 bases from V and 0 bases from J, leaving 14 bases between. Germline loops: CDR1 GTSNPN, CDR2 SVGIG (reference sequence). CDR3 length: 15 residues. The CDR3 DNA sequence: TGTGCCTGGAGCGCCGGGGCCATCGACCAAGAGACCCAGTACTTC. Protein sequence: CAWSAGAIDQETQYF.

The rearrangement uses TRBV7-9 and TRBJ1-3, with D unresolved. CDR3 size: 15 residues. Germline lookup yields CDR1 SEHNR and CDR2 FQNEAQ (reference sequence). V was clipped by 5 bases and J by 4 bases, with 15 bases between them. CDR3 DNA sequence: TGTGCCAGCAGCCCCGGGTCCCTCTACGGAAACACCATATATTTT. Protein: CASSPGSLYGNTIYF.

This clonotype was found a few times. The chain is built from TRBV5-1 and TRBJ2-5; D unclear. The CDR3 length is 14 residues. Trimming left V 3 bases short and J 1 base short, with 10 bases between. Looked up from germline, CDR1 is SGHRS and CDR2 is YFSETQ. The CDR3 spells CASSSSGIQETQYF. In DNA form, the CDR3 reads TGCGCCAGCAGCTCGTCGGGTATCCAAGAGACCCAGTACTTC.

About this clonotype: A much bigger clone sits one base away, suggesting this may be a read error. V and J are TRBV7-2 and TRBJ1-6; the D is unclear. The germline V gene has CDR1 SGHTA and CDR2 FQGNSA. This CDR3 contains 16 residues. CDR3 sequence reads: CASSLGRNLYNSPLPF. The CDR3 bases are TGTGCCAGCAGCTTAGGCCGAAACCTCTATAATTCACCCCTCCCCTTT.

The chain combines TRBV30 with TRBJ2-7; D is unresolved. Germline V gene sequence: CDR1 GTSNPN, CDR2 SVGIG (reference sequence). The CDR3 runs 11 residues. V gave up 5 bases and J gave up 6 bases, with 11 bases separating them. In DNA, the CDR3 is TGTGCCTGGGGTGGGGTAAGCGAGCAGTACTTC. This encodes CAWGGVSEQYF.

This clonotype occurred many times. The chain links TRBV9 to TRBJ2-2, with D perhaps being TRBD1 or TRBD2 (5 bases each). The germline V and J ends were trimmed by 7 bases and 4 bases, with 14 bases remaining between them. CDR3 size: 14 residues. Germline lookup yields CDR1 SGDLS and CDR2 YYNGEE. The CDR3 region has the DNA TGTGCCAGCGACAGCCCCCGGGGCACCGGGGAGCTGTTTTTT. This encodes CASDSPRGTGELFF.

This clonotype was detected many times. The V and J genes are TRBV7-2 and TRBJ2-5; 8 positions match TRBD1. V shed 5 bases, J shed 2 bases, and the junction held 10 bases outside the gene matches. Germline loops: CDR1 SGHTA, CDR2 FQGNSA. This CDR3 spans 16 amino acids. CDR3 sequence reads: CASSRSTGAGQETQYF. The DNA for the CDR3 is TGTGCCAGCAGCAGATCGACAGGGGCGGGGCAAGAGACCCAGTACTTC.

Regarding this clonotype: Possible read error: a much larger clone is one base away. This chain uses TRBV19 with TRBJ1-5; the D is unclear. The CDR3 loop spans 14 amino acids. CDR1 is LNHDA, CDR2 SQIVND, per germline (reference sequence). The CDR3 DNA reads TGTGCCTGTACAATTCAATTCGGCAATCAGCTCCAGCATTTT. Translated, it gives CACTIQFGNQLQHF.

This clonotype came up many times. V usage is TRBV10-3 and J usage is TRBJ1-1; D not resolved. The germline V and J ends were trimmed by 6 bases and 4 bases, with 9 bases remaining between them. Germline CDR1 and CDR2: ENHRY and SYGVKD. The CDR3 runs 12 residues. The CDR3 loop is CAISAGGTEAFF. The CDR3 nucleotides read TGTGCCATCAGCGCGGGCGGCACTGAAGCTTTCTTT.

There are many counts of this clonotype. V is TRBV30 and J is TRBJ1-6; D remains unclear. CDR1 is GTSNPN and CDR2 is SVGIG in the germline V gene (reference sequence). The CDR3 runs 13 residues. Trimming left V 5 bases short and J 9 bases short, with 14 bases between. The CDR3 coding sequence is TGTGCCTGGGGTCCCGGAGAGGGTTCACCCCTCCACTTT. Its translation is CAWGPGEGSPLHF.

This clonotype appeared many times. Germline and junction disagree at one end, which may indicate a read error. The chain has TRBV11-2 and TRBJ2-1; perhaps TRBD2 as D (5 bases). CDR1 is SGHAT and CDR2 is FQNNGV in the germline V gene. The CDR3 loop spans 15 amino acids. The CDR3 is CASRLAGISYNEQFF. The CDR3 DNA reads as TGTGCCAGCAGATTAGCCGGGATTTCGTACAATGAGCAGTTCTTC.

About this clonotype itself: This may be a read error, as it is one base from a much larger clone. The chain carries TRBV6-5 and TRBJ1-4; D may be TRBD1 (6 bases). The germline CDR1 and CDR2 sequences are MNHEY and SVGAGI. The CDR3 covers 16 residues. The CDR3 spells CAGSYNPGTSGEKLFF. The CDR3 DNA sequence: TGTGCCGGCAGTTACAACCCCGGGACAAGCGGTGAAAAACTGTTTTTT.

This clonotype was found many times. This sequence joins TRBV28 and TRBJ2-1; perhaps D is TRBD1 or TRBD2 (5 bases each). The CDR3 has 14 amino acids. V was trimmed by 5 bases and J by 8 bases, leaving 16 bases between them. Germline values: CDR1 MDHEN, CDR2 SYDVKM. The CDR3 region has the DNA TGTGCCAGCAGTCCGCTGTTGGGGGTCTATGAGCAGTTCTTC. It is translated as CASSPLLGVYEQFF.

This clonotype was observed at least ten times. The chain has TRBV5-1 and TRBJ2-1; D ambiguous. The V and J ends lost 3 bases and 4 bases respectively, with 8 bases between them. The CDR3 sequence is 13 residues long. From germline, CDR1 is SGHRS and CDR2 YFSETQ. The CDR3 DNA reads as TGCGCCAGCAGCTCCGGGTCTTACAATGAGCAGTTCTTC. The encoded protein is CASSSGSYNEQFF. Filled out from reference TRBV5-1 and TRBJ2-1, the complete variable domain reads KAGVTQTPRYLIKTRGQQVTLSCSPISGHRSVSWYQQTPGQGLQFLFEYFSETQRNKGNFPGRFSGRQFSNSRSEMNVSTLELGDSALYLCASSSGSYNEQFFGPGTRLTVL.

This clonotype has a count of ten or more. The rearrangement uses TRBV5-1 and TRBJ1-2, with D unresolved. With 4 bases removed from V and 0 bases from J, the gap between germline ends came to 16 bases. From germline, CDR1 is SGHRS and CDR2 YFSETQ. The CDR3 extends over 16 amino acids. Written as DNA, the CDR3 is TGCGCCAGCAGCGAGCCCCTGGGCCAGGCTAACTATGGCTACACCTTC. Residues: CASSEPLGQANYGYTF.

The CDR3 loop is CASRIRSSTDTQYF. In DNA form, the CDR3 reads TGTGCCAGCAGAATCAGGTCTAGCACAGATACGCAGTATTTT. The rearrangement uses TRBV7-9 and TRBJ2-3; D not resolved. The germline CDR1 and CDR2 sequences are SEHNR and FQNEAQ (reference sequence). V lost 6 bases, J lost 0 bases, and 10 bases lay in between. There are 14 residues in the CDR3.

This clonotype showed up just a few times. The CDR3 DNA reads as TGTGCCAGCAGCCAAACTAGCGGGAGTTTCGGGGAGCTGTTTTTT. It is translated as CASSQTSGSFGELFF. The chain has TRBV4-2 and TRBJ2-2; TRBD2 aligns across 11 bases. The CDR3 totals 15 residues. CDR1 and CDR2 from the germline V gene are LGHNA and YNFKEQ. The V and J ends lost 2 bases and 7 bases, in that order; junction bases with no gene match: 3.

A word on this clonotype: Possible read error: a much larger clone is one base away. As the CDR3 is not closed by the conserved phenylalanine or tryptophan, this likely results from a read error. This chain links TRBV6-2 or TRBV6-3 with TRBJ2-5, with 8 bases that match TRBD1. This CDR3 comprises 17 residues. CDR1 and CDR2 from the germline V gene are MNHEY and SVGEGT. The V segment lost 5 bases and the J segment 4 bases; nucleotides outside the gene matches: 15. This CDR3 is CASSTSSGQGSRETQYS. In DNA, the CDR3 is TGTGCCAGCAGTACCTCATCTGGACAGGGATCGAGAGAGACCCAGTACTCC.

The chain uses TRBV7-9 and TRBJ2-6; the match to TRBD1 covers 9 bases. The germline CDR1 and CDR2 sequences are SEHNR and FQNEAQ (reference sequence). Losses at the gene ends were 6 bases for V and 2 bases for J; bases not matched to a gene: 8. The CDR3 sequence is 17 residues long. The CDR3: CASRDGTGLPGANVLTF. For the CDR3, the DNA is TGTGCCAGCAGAGACGGGACAGGGCTCCCTGGGGCCAACGTCCTGACTTTC.